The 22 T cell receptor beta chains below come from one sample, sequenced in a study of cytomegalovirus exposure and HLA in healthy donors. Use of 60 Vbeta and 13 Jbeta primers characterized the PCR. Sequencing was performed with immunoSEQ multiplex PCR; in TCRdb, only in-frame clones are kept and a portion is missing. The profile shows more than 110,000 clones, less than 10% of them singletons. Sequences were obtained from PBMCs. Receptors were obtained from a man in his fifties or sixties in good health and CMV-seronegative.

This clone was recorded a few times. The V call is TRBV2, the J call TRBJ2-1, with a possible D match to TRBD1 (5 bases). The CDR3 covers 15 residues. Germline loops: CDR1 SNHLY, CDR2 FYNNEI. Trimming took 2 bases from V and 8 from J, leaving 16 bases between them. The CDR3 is CASSEWQGQDDEQFF. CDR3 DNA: TGTGCCAGCAGTGAATGGCAGGGTCAGGATGATGAGCAGTTCTTC.

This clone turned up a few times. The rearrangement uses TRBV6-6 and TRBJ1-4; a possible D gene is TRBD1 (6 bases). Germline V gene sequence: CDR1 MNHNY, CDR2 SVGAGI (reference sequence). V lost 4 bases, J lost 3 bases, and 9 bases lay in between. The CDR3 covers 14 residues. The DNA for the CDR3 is TGTGCCAGCAGTTTATCAGGGGCTAATGAAAAACTGTTTTTT. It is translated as CASSLSGANEKLFF.

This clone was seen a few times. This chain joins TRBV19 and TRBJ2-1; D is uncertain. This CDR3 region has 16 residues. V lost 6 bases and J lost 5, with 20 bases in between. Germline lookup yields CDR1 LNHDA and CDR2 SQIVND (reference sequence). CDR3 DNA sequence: TGTGCCAGTAGCCCTCTAGGATTAAAGGTAGACAATGAGCAGTTCTTC. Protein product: CASSPLGLKVDNEQFF.

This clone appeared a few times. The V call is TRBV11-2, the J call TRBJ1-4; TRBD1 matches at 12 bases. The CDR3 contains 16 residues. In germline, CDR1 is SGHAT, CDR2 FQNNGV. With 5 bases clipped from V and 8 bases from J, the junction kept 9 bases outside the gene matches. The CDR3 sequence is CASSGGTGGAGEKLFF. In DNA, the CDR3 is TGTGCCAGCAGCGGCGGGACAGGGGGCGCCGGGGAAAAACTGTTTTTT.

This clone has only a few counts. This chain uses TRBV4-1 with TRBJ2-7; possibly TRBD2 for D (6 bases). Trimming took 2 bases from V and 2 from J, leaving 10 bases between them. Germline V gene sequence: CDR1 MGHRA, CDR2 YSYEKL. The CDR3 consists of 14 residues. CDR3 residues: CASSQPGGAYEQYF. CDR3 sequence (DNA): TGCGCCAGCAGCCAACCAGGAGGGGCCTACGAGCAGTACTTC.

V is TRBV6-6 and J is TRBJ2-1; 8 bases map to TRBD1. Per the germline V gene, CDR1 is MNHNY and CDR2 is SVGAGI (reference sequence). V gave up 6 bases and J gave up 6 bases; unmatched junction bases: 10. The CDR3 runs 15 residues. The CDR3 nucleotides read TGTGCCAGCAGGGCAAGGACAGGGTTTCGCAATGAGCAGTTCTTC. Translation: CASRARTGFRNEQFF.

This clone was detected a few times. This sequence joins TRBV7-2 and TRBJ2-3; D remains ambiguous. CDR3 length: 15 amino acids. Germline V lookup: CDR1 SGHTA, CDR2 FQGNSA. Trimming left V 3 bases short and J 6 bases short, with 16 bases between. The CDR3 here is CASSFDLVVLDTQYF. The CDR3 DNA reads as TGTGCCAGCAGCTTCGACCTAGTTGTGTTGGATACGCAGTATTTT.

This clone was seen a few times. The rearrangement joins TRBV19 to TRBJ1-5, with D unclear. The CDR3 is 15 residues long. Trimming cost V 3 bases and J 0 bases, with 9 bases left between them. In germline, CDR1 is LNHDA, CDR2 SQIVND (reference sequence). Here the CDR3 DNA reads TGTGCCAGTAGTATGCGGGAGCTTAGCAATCAGCCCCAGCATTTT. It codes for CASSMRELSNQPQHF.

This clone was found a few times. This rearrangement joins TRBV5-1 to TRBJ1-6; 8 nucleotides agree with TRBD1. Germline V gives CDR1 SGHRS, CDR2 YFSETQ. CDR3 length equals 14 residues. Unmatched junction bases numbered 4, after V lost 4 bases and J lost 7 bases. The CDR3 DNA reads TGCGCCAGCAGCCAGGACAGGGCAAATTCACCCCTCCACTTT. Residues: CASSQDRANSPLHF.

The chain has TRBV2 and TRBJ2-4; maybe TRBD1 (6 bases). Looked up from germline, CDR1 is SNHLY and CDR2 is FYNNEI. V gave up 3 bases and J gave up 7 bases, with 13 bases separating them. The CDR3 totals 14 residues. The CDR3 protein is CASSERGSRNIQYF. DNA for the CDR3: TGTGCCAGCAGTGAGAGGGGGTCAAGGAACATTCAGTACTTC.

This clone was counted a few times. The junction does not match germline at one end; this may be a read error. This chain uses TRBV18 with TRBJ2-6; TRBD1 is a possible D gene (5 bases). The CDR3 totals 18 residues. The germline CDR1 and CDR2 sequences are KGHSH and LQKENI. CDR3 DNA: TGTGCCAGCTCACCAGCCAGTCCCTTAACCTCTGGGGCCAACGTCCTGACTTTT. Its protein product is CASSPASPLTSGANVLTF.

The CDR3, as DNA: TGTGCCAGCAGCTCCGCCAGTACAGGGTACACTGAAGCTTTCTTT. It codes for CASSSASTGYTEAFF. V usage is TRBV7-2 and J usage is TRBJ1-1, with D possibly matching TRBD1 (6 bases). V was clipped by 4 bases and J by 3 bases, with 15 bases between them. Germline V CDR1 and CDR2: SGHTA, FQGNSA. The CDR3 contains 15 residues.

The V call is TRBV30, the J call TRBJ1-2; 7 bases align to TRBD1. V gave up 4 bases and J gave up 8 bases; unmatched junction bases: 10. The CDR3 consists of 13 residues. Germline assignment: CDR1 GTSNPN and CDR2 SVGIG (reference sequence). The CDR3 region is CAWTISGGMGYTF. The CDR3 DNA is TGTGCCTGGACCATATCAGGGGGTATGGGCTACACCTTC.

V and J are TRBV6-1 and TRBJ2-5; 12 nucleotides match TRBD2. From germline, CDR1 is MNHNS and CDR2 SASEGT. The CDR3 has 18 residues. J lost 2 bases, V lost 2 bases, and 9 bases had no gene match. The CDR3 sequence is CASSEKTSGGLGQETQYF. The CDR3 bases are TGTGCCAGCAGTGAAAAGACTAGCGGGGGCCTGGGGCAAGAGACCCAGTACTTC.

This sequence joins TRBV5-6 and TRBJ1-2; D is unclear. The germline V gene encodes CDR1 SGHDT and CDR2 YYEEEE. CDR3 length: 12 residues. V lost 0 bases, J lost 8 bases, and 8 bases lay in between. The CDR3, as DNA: TGTGCCAGCAGCTTGGGTCCTGTCGGCTACACCTTC. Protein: CASSLGPVGYTF. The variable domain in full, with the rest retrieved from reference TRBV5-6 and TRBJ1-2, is DAGVTQSPTHLIKTRGQQVTLRCSPKSGHDTVSWYQQALGQGPQFIFQYYEEEERQRGNFPDRFSGHQFPNYSSELNVNALLLGDSALYLCASSLGPVGYTFGSGTRLTVV.

The CDR3 region has the DNA TGTGCCAGCAGCTTAGACCAGCGGAGCGAGCAGTACTTC. Protein: CASSLDQRSEQYF. The V and J genes are TRBV7-7 and TRBJ2-7; a possible D gene is TRBD2 (5 bases). CDR1 is SSHAT and CDR2 is FNYEAQ in the germline V gene (reference sequence). The CDR3 runs to 13 residues. With 1 base removed from V and 6 bases from J, the gap between germline ends came to 10 bases.

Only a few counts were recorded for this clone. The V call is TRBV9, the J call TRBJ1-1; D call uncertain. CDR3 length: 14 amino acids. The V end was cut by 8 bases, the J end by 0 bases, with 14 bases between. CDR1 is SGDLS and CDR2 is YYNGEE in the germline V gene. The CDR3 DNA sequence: TGTGCCAGTACAGAGAACCACATGAACACTGAAGCTTTCTTT. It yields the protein CASTENHMNTEAFF.

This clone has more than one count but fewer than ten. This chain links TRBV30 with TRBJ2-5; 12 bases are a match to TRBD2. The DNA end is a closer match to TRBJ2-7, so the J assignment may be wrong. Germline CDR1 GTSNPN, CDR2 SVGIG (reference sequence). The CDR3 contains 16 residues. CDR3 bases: TGTGCCTGGAGTCCTCGGACTAGCGGGGTCTCCTACGAGCAGTACTTC. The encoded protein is CAWSPRTSGVSYEQYF.

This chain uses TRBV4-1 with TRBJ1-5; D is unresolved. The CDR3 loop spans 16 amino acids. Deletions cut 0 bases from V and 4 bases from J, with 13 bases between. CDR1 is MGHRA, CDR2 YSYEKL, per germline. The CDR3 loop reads CASSQEGGRLNQPQHF. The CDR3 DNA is TGCGCCAGCAGCCAAGAGGGAGGACGGCTGAATCAGCCCCAGCATTTT.

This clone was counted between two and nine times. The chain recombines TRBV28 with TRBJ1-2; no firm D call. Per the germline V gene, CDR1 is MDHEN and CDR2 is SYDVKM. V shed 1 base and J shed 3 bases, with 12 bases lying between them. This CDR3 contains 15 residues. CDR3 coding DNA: TGTGCCAGCAGTTTATATGGAGGTGTTGACTATGGCTACACCTTC. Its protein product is CASSLYGGVDYGYTF.

The CDR3 sequence is CAWETGALTDTQYF. The CDR3 bases are TGTGCCTGGGAGACAGGAGCCCTCACAGATACGCAGTATTTT. This chain links TRBV30 with TRBJ2-3; perhaps TRBD1 as D (6 bases). The germline gives CDR1 GTSNPN, CDR2 SVGIG (reference sequence). This CDR3 is 14 amino acids long. With 5 bases removed from V and 2 bases from J, the gap between germline ends came to 14 bases.

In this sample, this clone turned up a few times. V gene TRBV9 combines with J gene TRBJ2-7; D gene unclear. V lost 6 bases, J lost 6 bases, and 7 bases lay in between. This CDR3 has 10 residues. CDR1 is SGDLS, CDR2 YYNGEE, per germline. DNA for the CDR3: TGTGCCAGCAAATACAGCGAGCAGTACTTC. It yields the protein CASKYSEQYF.